This TCR beta chain stems from a study of cytomegalovirus exposure and HLA in healthy donors. Study-wide points: Diagnosis of cytomegalovirus status made by the classifier reportedly showed high specificity and sensitivity.

About this clone itself: Its antigen remains unknown.

Use of 60 Vbeta and 13 Jbeta primers characterized the PCR. Profiling relied on immunoSEQ multiplex PCR, and the TCRdb table lists in-frame clones only, not all of them. The table includes over 150,000 clones, roughly 77% detected once. Germline V gene sequence: CDR1 SGDLS, CDR2 YYNGEE. The CDR3 consists of 13 residues. The V gene lost 3 bases and the J gene lost 5 bases, with 8 bases spanning the gap. The receptor comes from a woman aged 40 to 50 in good health and CMV-seropositive. This chain links TRBV9 with TRBJ2-2, with D maybe TRBD2 (5 bases). The sequencing input was PBMCs. DNA for the CDR3: TGTGCCAGCAGCGCTAGCTTAACCGGGGAGCTGTTTTTT. Translation: CASSASLTGELFF.